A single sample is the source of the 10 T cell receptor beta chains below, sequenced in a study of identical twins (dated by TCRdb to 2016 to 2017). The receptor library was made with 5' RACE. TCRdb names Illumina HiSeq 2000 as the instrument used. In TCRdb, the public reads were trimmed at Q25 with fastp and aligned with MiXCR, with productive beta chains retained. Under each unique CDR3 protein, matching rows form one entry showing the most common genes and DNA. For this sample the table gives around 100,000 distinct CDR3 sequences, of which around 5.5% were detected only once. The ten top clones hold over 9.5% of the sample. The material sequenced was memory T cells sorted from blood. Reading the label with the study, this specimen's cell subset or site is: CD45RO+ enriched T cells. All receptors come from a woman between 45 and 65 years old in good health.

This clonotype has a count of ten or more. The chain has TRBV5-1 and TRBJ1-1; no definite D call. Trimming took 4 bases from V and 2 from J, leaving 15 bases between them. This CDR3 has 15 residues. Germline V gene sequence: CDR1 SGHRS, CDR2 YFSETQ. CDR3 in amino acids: CASSPSGGYNTEAFF. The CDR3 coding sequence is TGCGCCAGCAGCCCTTCGGGAGGCTACAACACTGAAGCTTTCTTT.

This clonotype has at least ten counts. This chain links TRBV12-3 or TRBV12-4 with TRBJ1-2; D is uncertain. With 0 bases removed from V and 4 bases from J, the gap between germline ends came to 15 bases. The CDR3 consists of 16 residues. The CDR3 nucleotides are TGTGCCAGCAGTTTAGCGGTTACAGCCCGCGGCTATGGCTACACCTTC. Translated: CASSLAVTARGYGYTF.

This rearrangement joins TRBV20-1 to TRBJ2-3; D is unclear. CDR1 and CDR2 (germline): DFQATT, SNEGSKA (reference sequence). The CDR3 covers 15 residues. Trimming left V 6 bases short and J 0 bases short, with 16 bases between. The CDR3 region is CSAHSRSLSTDTQYF. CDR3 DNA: TGCAGTGCACATTCTAGGTCCCTTAGCACAGATACGCAGTATTTT.

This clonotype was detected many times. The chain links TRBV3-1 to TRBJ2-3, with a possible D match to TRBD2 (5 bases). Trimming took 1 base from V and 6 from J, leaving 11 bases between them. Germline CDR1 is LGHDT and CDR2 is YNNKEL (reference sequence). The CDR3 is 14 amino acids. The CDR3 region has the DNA TGTGCCAGCAGCCAAGTGGGAGCTAGCGATACGCAGTATTTT. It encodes CASSQVGASDTQYF.

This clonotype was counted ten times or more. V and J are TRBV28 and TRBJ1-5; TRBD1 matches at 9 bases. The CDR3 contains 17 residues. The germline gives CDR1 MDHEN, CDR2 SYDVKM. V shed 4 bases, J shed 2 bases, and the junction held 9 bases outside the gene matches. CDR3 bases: TGTGCCAGCAGTTCCCACTGGACAGGGGAGGGCAATCAGCCCCAGCATTTT. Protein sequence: CASSSHWTGEGNQPQHF. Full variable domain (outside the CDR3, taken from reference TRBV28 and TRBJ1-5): DVKVTQSSRYLVKRTGEKVFLECVQDMDHENMFWYRQDPGLGLRLIYFSYDVKMKEKGDIPEGYSVSREKKERFSLILESASTNQTSMYLCASSSHWTGEGNQPQHFGDGTRLSIL.

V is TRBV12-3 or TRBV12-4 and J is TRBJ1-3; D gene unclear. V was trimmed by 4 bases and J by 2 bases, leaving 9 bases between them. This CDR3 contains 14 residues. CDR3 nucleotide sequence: TGTGCCAGCAGTTCGGGGTGGACTGGAAACACCATATATTTT. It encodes CASSSGWTGNTIYF.

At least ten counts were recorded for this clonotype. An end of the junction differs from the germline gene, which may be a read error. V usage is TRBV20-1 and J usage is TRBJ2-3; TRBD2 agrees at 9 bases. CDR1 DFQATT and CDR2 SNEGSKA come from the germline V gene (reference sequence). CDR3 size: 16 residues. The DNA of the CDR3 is TGCAGTGCTACGGTCCCCAGAGCCAGCGGGAGGTCTCCCCAGAGTTTT. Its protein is CSATVPRASGRSPQSF.

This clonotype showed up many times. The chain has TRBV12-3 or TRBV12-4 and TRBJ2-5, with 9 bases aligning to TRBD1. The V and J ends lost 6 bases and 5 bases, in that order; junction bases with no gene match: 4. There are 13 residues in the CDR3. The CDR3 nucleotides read TGTGCCAGCAGCTCCGGGACAGGGGAGACCCAGTACTTC. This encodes CASSSGTGETQYF.

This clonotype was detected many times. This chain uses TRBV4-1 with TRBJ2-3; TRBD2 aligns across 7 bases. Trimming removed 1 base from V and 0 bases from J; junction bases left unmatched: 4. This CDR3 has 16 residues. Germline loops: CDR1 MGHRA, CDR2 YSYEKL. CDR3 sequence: CASSQVAGASTDTQYF. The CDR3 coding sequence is TGCGCCAGCAGCCAAGTCGCGGGAGCTAGCACAGATACGCAGTATTTT.

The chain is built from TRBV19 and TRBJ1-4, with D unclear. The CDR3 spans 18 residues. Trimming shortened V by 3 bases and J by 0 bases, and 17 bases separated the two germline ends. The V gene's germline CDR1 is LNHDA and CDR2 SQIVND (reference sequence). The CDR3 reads CASSITVPTPATNEKLFF. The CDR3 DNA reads TGTGCCAGTAGTATCACAGTCCCTACGCCGGCAACTAATGAAAAACTGTTTTTT. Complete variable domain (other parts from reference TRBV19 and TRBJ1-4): DGGITQSPKYLFRKEGQNVTLSCEQNLNHDAMYWYRQDPGQGLRLIYYSQIVNDFQKGDIAEGYSVSREKKESFPLTVTSAQKNPTAFYLCASSITVPTPATNEKLFFGSGTQLSVL.